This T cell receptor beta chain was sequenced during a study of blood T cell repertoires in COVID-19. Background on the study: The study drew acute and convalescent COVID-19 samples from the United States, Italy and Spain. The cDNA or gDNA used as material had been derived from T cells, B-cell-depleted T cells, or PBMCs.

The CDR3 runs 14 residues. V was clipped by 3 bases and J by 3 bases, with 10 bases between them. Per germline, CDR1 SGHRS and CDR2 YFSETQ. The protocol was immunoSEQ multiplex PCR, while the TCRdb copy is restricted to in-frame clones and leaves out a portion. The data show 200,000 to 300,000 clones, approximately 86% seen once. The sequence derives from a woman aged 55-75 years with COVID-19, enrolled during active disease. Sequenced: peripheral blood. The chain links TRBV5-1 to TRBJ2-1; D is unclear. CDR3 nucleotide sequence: TGCGCCAGCAGCTCAGGAACTTACTACAATGAGCAGTTCTTC. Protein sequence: CASSSGTYYNEQFF.